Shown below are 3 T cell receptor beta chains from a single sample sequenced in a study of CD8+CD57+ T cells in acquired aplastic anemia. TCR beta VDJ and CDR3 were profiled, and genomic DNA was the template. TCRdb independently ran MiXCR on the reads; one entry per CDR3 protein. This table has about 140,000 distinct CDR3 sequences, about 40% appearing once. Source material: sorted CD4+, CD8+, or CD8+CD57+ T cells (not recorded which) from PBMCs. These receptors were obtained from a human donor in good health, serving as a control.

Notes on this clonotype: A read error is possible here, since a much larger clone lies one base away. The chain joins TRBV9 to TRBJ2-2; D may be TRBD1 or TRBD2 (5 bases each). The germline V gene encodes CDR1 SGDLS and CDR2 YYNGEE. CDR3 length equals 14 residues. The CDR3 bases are TGTGCCAGCAGGGCGGAGAGGGGATCCGGGAAGCTGTTTTTT. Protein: CASRAERGSGKLFF.

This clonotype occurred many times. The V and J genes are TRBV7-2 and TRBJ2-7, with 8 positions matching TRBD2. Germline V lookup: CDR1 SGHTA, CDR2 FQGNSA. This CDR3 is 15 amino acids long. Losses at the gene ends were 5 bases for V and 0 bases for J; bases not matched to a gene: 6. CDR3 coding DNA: TGTGCCAGCAGCAAGACCGGGACTAGCTCCTACGAGCAGTACTTC. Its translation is CASSKTGTSSYEQYF.

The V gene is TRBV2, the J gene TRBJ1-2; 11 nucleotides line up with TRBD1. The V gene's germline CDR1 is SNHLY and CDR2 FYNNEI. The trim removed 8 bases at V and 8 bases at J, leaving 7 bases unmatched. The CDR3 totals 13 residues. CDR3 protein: CASVGQGGWGYTF. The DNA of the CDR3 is TGTGCCAGCGTGGGACAGGGGGGCTGGGGCTACACCTTC.